The present TCR beta chain was sequenced within a study of human T cells and chemical hapten exposure. Study-level background: Patients received weekly diphenylcyclopropenone doses to the scalp throughout the approximately 25-week study.

From the RACE reads, TCRdb called clonotypes with MiXCR, one entry per CDR3 protein. The sample has some 42,000 distinct CDR3 sequences; around 9.3% are singletons. After removal of 2 bases from V and 2 bases from J, the junction contained 3 bases not matched to a gene. There are 15 residues in the CDR3. CDR1 and CDR2 from the germline V gene are SGHNT and YYREEE (reference sequence). Time point described: patch test 2, 6 weeks after DPC sensitization. Indicated treatment: therapeutic diphenylcyclopropenone sensitization with weekly scalp DPC. J is TRBJ2-1 and V is TRBV5-4; 8 positions match TRBD1. Sequenced material: whole blood, taken in connection with sensitization to the hapten diphenylcyclopropenone (DPC). This TCR was sampled from a woman between 40 and 55 years old with alopecia areata. Some clones in this sample may be carry-over from other donors' samples. The CDR3 sequence is CASSLRQGPYNEQFF. The CDR3 DNA sequence: TGTGCCAGCAGCTTACGACAGGGGCCCTACAATGAGCAGTTCTTC.